The subject of this entry is one T cell receptor (beta chain). Its antigen remains undetermined. Base qualities were left out, and no much larger clone turns up one base away. Synthesis of TCR cDNA relied on 5'RACE template switching, a step that introduced a universal primer site along with unique molecular identifiers. Priming of cDNA synthesis was performed from both the TCR alpha and TCR beta constant segments. Library amplification used two PCR steps, and the second PCR step added sample barcodes and sequencing adapters. Sequencing of the libraries was done on either Illumina HiSeq 2500 (2x100 bp) or NovaSeq (2x150 bp). Regarding the original processing steps: Reads were demultiplexed and collapsed into UMI consensus sequences with MIGEC, and V(D)J alignment was performed with MiXCR. Vaccine-responding clonotypes were identified with edgeR using replicate PBMC samples, with FDR below 0.01 and a log2 fold change above 5 up to day 15 being required. Each bulk clonotype was labeled CD4 or CD8 based on which sequenced repertoire, CD4 or CD8, contained the clonotype at higher abundance. TCRdb reworked the public reads: Q25 trimming with fastp, MiXCR clone assembly, productive beta chains retained. Rows merge per CDR3 protein into single entries with the most common DNA and genes. TCRdb's processing, not the study's, gives the V and J calls here. The sample table records tens of thousands of distinct CDR3 sequences; around 7% of these occur just once. Around 29% of the sample rests with the top ten.

The sample's treatment or condition label, in plain terms: live attenuated yellow fever vaccine strain. PBMCs were isolated from peripheral blood using a standard Ficoll-Paque protocol. Dynabeads CD4 and CD8 positive selection kits were used to isolate CD4 and CD8 T-cell fractions. RNA was extracted with TriZol from bulk PBMCs, CD4 and CD8 fractions, and dextramer-positive and dextramer-negative fractions. This sample was taken from a study of T cells after yellow fever vaccination (dated by TCRdb to the late 2010s). For the wider study: The SMART-Seq v4 Ultra Low Input RNA kit was used to prepare libraries from fractions with low cell numbers. Bulk TCR alpha and beta repertoires were sequenced longitudinally to track T-cell clones before and after primary and booster YFV17D yellow fever vaccination. Two healthy male donors made up the cohort, one aged 18 to 29 years and the other aged 30 to 40 years. Blood was drawn at multiple timepoints before and after primary and secondary immunization, with bulk PBMC replicates and cell subsets isolated. Overall study outcomes, separate from this receptor: Because abundant contaminating clonotypes from the bulk population could be contained in FACS-sorted repertoires, computational filtering was required. After the booster, most clones that had expanded after primary vaccination were detected again (around 96% of CD4 and 88% of CD8), suggesting broad maintenance of memory. Only a couple of donors were included in the study, so the extent to which the findings can be generalized is limited. A small fraction of clonotypes appeared in both the CD4 and CD8 compartments, likely as a result of convergent recombination. The secondary T-cell response was found to be weaker but faster than the primary response, with a peak reached on day 5 rather than on day 15.

Germline trimming amounts to 3 bases on V and 0 bases on J, with 12 as the count of junction bases outside the gene matches. The CDR3 starts with the cysteine, ends with the phenylalanine, and has 19 residues. Only the CDR3 region is kept as DNA, spanning 57 bases read in frame from base 1. The germline V gene (reference sequence) yields SSHAT for CDR1 and FNYEAQ for CDR2. Sequenced material: CD8+ T cells sorted from PBMCs, taken 10 to 11 days after the first yellow fever vaccination. The receptor chain draws on TRBV7-7 and TRBJ2-7, and TRBD1 matches 12 of the central bases. The TCR sequence derives from a man aged 18 to 29 who received the YFV17D yellow fever vaccine. CDR3 reads: CASSFLRGDRGHFSYEQYF. The base sequence is TGTGCCAGCAGCTTCCTTAGGGGGGACAGGGGGCACTTCTCCTACGAGCAGTACTTC.